The 26 T cell receptor beta chains presented below share a single source sample, sequenced in a study of T cell responses to AZD1222 COVID-19 vaccine. Here immunoSEQ multiplex PCR was the method, and the copy in TCRdb shows in-frame clones only, minus some. The sample consists of roughly 180,000 clones, approximately 92% of them appearing once. The material was peripheral blood, obtained 28 days after the second dose of the MenACWY control vaccine. The receptors here all came from an adult who received the MenACWY meningococcal vaccine as a control.

The CDR3: CASSAHQADTQYF. DNA for the CDR3: TGTGCCAGCAGTGCCCATCAAGCAGATACGCAGTATTTT. The rearrangement links TRBV25-1 to TRBJ2-3; D not resolved. V was cut by 4 bases and J by 4 bases, with 9 bases left in between. The germline V gene encodes CDR1 MGHDK and CDR2 SYGVNS. This CDR3 spans 13 amino acids.

The chain couples TRBV25-1 to TRBJ1-1; a possible D gene is TRBD1 (5 bases). Germline V gene sequence: CDR1 MGHDK, CDR2 SYGVNS. V was shortened by 4 bases and J by 6 bases, with 15 bases between the two germline ends. There are 14 residues in the CDR3. The CDR3 sequence is CASSVDSTGSEAFF. DNA of the CDR3: TGTGCCAGCAGTGTCGATTCAACAGGTTCTGAAGCTTTCTTT. The full variable domain, in which reference TRBV25-1 and TRBJ1-1 provide the parts outside the CDR3, is EADIYQTPRYLVIGTGKKITLECSQTMGHDKMYWYQQDPGMELHLIHYSYGVNSTEKGDLSSESTVSRIRTEHFPLTLESARPSHTSQYLCASSVDSTGSEAFFGQGTRLTVV.

The chain couples TRBV7-2 to TRBJ2-5, with 7 bases that match TRBD1. The CDR3 consists of 14 residues. CDR1 is SGHTA and CDR2 is FQGNSA in the germline V gene. V was clipped by 1 base and J by 5 bases; unmatched bases: 4. In nucleotides, the CDR3 is TGTGCCAGCAGCTTAGTAGGGGGCGGGGAGACCCAGTACTTC. Its protein product is CASSLVGGGETQYF.

The chain employs TRBV30 and TRBJ1-6; maybe TRBD1 (6 bases). CDR1 and CDR2 (germline): GTSNPN, SVGIG (reference sequence). The CDR3 runs to 14 residues. The V end was cut by 2 bases, the J end by 7 bases, with 12 bases between. This CDR3 reads CAWSRGEWNSPLHF. The CDR3 bases are TGTGCCTGGAGTAGGGGGGAATGGAATTCACCCCTCCACTTT.

The chain uses TRBV5-1 and TRBJ1-2; TRBD1 matches 8 bases. CDR1 and CDR2 from the germline V gene are SGHRS and YFSETQ. V lost 0 bases, J lost 7 bases, and 11 bases stayed unmatched. This CDR3 is 16 amino acids long. CDR3 residues: CASSLELIGQGGGYTF. The CDR3 DNA reads as TGCGCCAGCAGCTTGGAATTAATCGGACAGGGAGGTGGCTACACCTTC. The full variable domain, its missing parts supplied by reference TRBV5-1 and TRBJ1-2, is KAGVTQTPRYLIKTRGQQVTLSCSPISGHRSVSWYQQTPGQGLQFLFEYFSETQRNKGNFPGRFSGRQFSNSRSEMNVSTLELGDSALYLCASSLELIGQGGGYTFGSGTRLTVV.

V and J are TRBV24-1 and TRBJ2-2; D may be TRBD2 (7 bases). The CDR3 contains 18 residues. The V end was cut by 3 bases, the J end by 4 bases, with 20 bases between. Germline V gene data show CDR1 as KGHDR and CDR2 as SFDVKD. Here the CDR3 reads CATSDTARGAGSTGELFF. CDR3 bases: TGTGCCACCAGTGATACCGCCCGGGGGGCCGGATCCACCGGGGAGCTGTTTTTT.

CDR3 nucleotide sequence: TGTGCCAGCAGCCCGGACAGGGGGCAAAACACCATATATTTT. It specifies CASSPDRGQNTIYF. This chain joins TRBV7-2 and TRBJ1-3, with TRBD1 matching 11 bases. J was trimmed by 6 bases and V by 5 bases; bases with no gene match: 3. This CDR3 comprises 14 residues. Germline V gives CDR1 SGHTA, CDR2 FQGNSA.

This clone has just one count. The chain carries TRBV14 and TRBJ2-2; no definite D call. Germline V gene lookup returns CDR1 SGHDN and CDR2 FVKESK. The CDR3 consists of 16 residues. V shed 2 bases and J shed 4 bases, with 14 bases lying between them. The CDR3 DNA reads as TGTGCCAGCAGCCAAAAGGCCTATATAGGCACCGGGGAGCTGTTTTTT. Protein: CASSQKAYIGTGELFF.

The table lists this clone with a few counts. J is TRBJ1-2 and V is TRBV3-1 (or the pseudogene TRBV3-2); 7 bases agree with TRBD1. The CDR3 is 20 residues long. With V trimmed by 2 bases and J by 4 bases, 22 bases remained unmatched. CDR1 and CDR2 (germline): LGHDT, YNNKEL (reference sequence). This chain's CDR3 is CASSQSLGWTGSYESYGYTF. The CDR3 region has the DNA TGTGCCAGCAGCCAATCACTGGGGTGGACAGGTTCCTATGAGAGCTATGGCTACACCTTC.

The chain uses TRBV4-1 and TRBJ2-3; 9 nucleotides align to TRBD2. The CDR3 length is 14 residues. Germline V gene sequence: CDR1 MGHRA, CDR2 YSYEKL. Unmatched junction bases numbered 2, after V lost 3 bases and J lost 4 bases. The CDR3 DNA reads TGCGCCAGCAGCCAGGGCGGGGGGGCAGATACGCAGTATTTT. Translating it yields CASSQGGGADTQYF.

The rearrangement links TRBV29-1 to TRBJ2-7, with a possible D match to TRBD1 (5 bases). Germline V gives CDR1 SQVTM, CDR2 ANQGSEA. Between the trimmed V and J ends, which lost 4 bases and 6 bases, there was a span of 16 bases. The CDR3 length is 13 residues. The CDR3 nucleotides read TGCAGCGTTGCGCAGGGTAGTGTCGGCGAGCAGTACTTC. This gives the protein CSVAQGSVGEQYF.

The genes are TRBV14 and TRBJ1-1; D is unclear. Trimming stripped 0 bases from V and 2 bases from J, with 7 bases between. Germline V gene sequence: CDR1 SGHDN, CDR2 FVKESK. The CDR3 sequence is 14 residues long. In DNA form, the CDR3 reads TGTGCCAGCAGCCAAGAGTGGCGTAACACTGAAGCTTTCTTT. Its translation: CASSQEWRNTEAFF.

The CDR3: CASSRKGTGPYEQYF. The CDR3 region has the DNA TGTGCCAGCAGCCGTAAGGGGACAGGGCCCTACGAGCAGTACTTC. The chain has TRBV3-1 (or the pseudogene TRBV3-2) and TRBJ2-7; 9 bases map to TRBD1. The ends lost 4 bases at V and 2 bases at J; junction bases unmatched: 6. Germline CDR1 and CDR2: LGHDT and YNNKEL (reference sequence). This CDR3 has 15 residues.

The chain recombines TRBV27 with TRBJ1-1, with 9 bases aligning to TRBD1. The CDR3 contains 14 residues. V lost 2 bases, J lost 4 bases, and 2 bases stayed unmatched. The germline CDR1 and CDR2 sequences are MNHEY and SMNVEV (reference sequence). Here the CDR3 reads CASSLRQGGTEAFF. The DNA for the CDR3 is TGTGCCAGCAGTTTAAGACAGGGGGGCACTGAAGCTTTCTTT.

The chain's CDR3 is CASSLVTVSNQPQHF. In DNA form, the CDR3 reads TGTGCCAGCAGCTTGGTGACAGTAAGCAATCAGCCCCAGCATTTT. The rearrangement links TRBV5-5 to TRBJ1-5; D may be TRBD1 (5 bases). Germline V gene data show CDR1 as SGHKS and CDR2 as YYEKEE (reference sequence). V was clipped by 0 bases and J by 1 base, with 8 bases between them. The CDR3 loop spans 15 amino acids.

The chain recombines TRBV6-1 with TRBJ1-5; D not resolved. V lost 4 bases and J lost 4, with 26 bases in between. From germline, CDR1 is MNHNS and CDR2 SASEGT. This CDR3 is built from 19 residues. The CDR3 loop is CASSVSPQTLGFGNQPQHF. CDR3 nucleotide sequence: TGTGCCAGCAGTGTAAGTCCCCAAACCCTTGGTTTCGGGAATCAGCCCCAGCATTTT.

This chain links TRBV27 with TRBJ1-4; D not certain. Trimming removed 6 bases from V and 0 bases from J, with 11 bases in between. Germline values: CDR1 MNHEY, CDR2 SMNVEV (reference sequence). This CDR3 has 15 residues. The DNA of the CDR3 is TGTGCCAGCAGCCGATACAGAGCAACTAATGAAAAACTGTTTTTT. It yields the protein CASSRYRATNEKLFF.

V and J are TRBV29-1 and TRBJ1-2, with TRBD1 matching over 9 bases. V gave up 5 bases and J gave up 8 bases; unmatched junction bases: 15. Per germline, CDR1 SQVTM and CDR2 ANQGSEA. CDR3 length: 15 amino acids. The CDR3 is CSVLSSGTGLRGYTF. DNA of the CDR3: TGCAGCGTTCTTTCCTCCGGGACAGGGTTAAGGGGCTACACCTTC.

V gene TRBV12-3 or TRBV12-4 combines with J gene TRBJ1-2; no clear D gene. V shed 8 bases and J shed 5 bases, with 9 bases lying between them. The CDR3 extends over 11 amino acids. The CDR3 loop reads CASGRGYGYTF. The CDR3 coding sequence is TGTGCCAGCGGGAGAGGTTATGGCTACACCTTC.

The chain links TRBV7-2 to TRBJ2-2; TRBD2 might be the D (6 bases). V was shortened by 1 base and J by 7 bases, with 13 bases between the two germline ends. From germline, CDR1 is SGHTA and CDR2 FQGNSA. The CDR3 covers 15 residues. The CDR3 reads CASSLVGGVLGELFF. The CDR3 DNA is TGTGCCAGCAGCTTAGTAGGCGGGGTGCTCGGGGAGCTGTTTTTT.

This sequence joins TRBV7-2 and TRBJ2-7, with D possibly matching TRBD1 (5 bases). Trimming removed 2 bases at V and 1 base at J, with 9 bases between. The CDR3 totals 14 residues. CDR1 is SGHTA and CDR2 is FQGNSA in the germline V gene. CDR3 bases: TGTGCCAGCAGCTTAAACAGGTATTCCTACGAGCAGTACTTC. Translating gives CASSLNRYSYEQYF.

This clone was found many times. The chain has TRBV7-9 and TRBJ2-6; a possible D gene is TRBD1 (6 bases). With 1 base removed from V and 2 bases from J, the gap between germline ends came to 6 bases. CDR1 is SEHNR, CDR2 FQNEAQ, per germline (reference sequence). The CDR3 has 15 amino acids. The CDR3 DNA reads as TGTGCCAGCAGCTTAGGGGGGCCTGGGGCCAACGTCCTGACTTTC. Encoded protein: CASSLGGPGANVLTF.

Turning to this clone: Additional DNA sequences in this sample encode the identical CDR3. The chain couples TRBV9 to TRBJ2-1; 10 nucleotides line up with TRBD2. Losses at the gene ends were 0 bases for V and 4 bases for J; bases not matched to a gene: 1. Germline CDR1 and CDR2: SGDLS and YYNGEE. The CDR3 runs to 15 residues. The CDR3 nucleotides read TGTGCCAGCAGCGTAGGACTAGCGGGTTACAATGAGCAGTTCTTC. Its translation is CASSVGLAGYNEQFF.

V is TRBV7-9 and J is TRBJ2-3; no definite D call. The germline V gene encodes CDR1 SEHNR and CDR2 FQNEAQ (reference sequence). This CDR3 comprises 13 residues. The germline V and J ends were trimmed by 10 bases and 4 bases, with 15 bases remaining between them. CDR3 protein: CATGFESPDTQYF. DNA for the CDR3: TGTGCCACGGGTTTCGAGAGCCCAGATACGCAGTATTTT.

This chain links TRBV18 with TRBJ1-1; tentative D call: TRBD1 (5 bases). The ends were cut back, 2 bases at V and 2 bases at J, with 9 bases in the middle. The CDR3 is 14 residues long. Per germline, CDR1 KGHSH and CDR2 LQKENI. CDR3 region: CASSPYRTNTEAFF. In nucleotides, the CDR3 is TGTGCCAGCTCACCATACAGGACTAACACTGAAGCTTTCTTT.

The V call is TRBV10-2, the J call TRBJ1-6, with D maybe TRBD1 (5 bases). The CDR3 is 12 amino acids. Per the germline V gene, CDR1 is WSHSY and CDR2 is SAAADI. With 5 bases removed from V and 13 bases from J, the gap between germline ends came to 12 bases. CDR3 sequence: CASSHLGEPLHF. The CDR3 DNA reads as TGCGCCAGCAGTCACCTGGGGGAGCCCCTCCACTTT.